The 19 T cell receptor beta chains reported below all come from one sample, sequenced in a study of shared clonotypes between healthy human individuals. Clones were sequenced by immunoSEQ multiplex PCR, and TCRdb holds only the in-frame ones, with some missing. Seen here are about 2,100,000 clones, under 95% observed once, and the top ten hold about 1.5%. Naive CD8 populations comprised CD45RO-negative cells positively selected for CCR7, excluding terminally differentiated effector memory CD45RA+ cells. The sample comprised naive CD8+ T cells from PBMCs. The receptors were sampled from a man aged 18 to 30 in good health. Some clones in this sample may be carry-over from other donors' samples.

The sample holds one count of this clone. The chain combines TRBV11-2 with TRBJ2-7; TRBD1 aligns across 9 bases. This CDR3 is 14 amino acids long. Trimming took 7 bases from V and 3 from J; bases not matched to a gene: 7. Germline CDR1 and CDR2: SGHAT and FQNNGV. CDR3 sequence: CASTPGTGFYEQYF. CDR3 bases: TGTGCCAGCACTCCCGGGACAGGGTTCTACGAGCAGTACTTC.

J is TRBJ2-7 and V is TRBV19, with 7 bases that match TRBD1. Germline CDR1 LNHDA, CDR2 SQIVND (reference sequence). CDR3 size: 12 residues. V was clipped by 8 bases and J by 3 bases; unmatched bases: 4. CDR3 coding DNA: TGTGCCAGTGGACAGGTGGGCTACGAGCAGTACTTC. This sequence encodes CASGQVGYEQYF.

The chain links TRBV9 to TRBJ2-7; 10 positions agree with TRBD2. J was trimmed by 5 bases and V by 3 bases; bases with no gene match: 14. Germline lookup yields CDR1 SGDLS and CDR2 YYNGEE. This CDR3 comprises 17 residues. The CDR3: CASSARNKREGLDEQYF. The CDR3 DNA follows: TGTGCCAGCAGCGCAAGAAACAAGCGGGAGGGCCTGGACGAGCAGTACTTC.

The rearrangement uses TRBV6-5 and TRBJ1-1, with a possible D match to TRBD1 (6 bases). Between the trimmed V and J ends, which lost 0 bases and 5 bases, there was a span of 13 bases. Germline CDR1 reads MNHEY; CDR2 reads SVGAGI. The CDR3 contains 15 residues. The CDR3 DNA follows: TGTGCCAGCAGTTACTCGCACAGGGCCGAAACTGAAGCTTTCTTT. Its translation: CASSYSHRAETEAFF.

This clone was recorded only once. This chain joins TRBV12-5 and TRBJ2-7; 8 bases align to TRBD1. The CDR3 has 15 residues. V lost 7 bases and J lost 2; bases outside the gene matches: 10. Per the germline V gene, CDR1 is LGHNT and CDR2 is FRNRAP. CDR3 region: CASVSPGQGAYEQYF. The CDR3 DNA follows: TGTGCTAGTGTCTCCCCCGGACAGGGTGCCTACGAGCAGTACTTC.

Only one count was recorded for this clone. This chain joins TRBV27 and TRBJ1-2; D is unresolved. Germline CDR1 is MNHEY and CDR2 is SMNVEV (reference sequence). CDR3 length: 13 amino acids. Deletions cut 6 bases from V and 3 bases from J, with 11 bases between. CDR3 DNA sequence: TGTGCCAGCAGAAGGGCTGGGGACTATGGCTACACCTTC. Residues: CASRRAGDYGYTF.

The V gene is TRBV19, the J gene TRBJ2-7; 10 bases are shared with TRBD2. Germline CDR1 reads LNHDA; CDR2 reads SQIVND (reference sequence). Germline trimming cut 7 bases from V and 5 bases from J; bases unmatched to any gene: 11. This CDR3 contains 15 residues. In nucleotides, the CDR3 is TGTGCCAGTACCGGGGGGCTAGCGGGAGTTGACGAGCAGTACTTC. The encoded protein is CASTGGLAGVDEQYF.

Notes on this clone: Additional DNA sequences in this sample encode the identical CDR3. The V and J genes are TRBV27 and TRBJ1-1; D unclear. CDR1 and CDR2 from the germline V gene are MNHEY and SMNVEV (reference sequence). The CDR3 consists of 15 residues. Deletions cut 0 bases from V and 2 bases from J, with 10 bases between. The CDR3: CASSLSRGLNTEAFF. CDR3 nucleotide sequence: TGTGCCAGCAGTTTATCTCGGGGTTTAAACACTGAAGCTTTCTTT.

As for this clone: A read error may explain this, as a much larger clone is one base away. The CDR3 region is CASSLGGHTEAFF. CDR3 coding DNA: TGTGCCAGCAGCTTAGGGGGGCACACTGAAGCTTTCTTT. The chain has TRBV7-3 and TRBJ1-1, with D perhaps matching TRBD1 (6 bases). Between the trimmed V and J ends, which lost 2 bases and 3 bases, there was a span of 7 bases. This CDR3 comprises 13 residues. Germline lookup yields CDR1 SGHTA and CDR2 FQGTGA.

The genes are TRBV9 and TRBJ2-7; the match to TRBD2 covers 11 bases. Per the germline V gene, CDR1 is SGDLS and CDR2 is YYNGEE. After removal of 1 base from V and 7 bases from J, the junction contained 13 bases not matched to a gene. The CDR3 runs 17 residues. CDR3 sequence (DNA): TGTGCCAGCAGCGTAAGAACTAGCGGGAGCCTGGGAGGTGAGCAGTACTTC. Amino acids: CASSVRTSGSLGGEQYF.

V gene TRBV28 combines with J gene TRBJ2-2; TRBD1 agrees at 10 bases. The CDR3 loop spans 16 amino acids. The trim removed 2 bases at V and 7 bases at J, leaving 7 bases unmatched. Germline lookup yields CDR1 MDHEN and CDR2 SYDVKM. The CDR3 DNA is TGTGCCAGCAGTTTAAGACAGGGGGCGCGGGGCGGGGAGCTGTTTTTT. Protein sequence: CASSLRQGARGGELFF.

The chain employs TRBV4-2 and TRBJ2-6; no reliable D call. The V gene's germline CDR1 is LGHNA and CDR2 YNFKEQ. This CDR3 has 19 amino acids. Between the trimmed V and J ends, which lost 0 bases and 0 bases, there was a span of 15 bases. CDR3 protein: CASSQENPLQLSGANVLTF. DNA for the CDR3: TGTGCCAGCAGCCAAGAGAACCCTTTACAGCTCTCTGGGGCCAACGTCCTGACTTTC.

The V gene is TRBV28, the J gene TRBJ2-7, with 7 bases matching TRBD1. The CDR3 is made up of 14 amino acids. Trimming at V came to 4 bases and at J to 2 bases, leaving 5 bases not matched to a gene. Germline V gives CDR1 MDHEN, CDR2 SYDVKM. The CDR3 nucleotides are TGTGCCAGCAGTTCAAGGACAGGAACCTACGAGCAGTACTTC. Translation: CASSSRTGTYEQYF.

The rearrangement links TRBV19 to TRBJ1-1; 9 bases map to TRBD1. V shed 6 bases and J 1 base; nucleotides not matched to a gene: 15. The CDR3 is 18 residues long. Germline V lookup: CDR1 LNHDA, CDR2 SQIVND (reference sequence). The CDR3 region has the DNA TGTGCCAGTAGATCAAACTTGGATAGGGGACAGGGGAACACTGAAGCTTTCTTT. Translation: CASRSNLDRGQGNTEAFF.

CDR3 amino acids: CASSSTGGRTGELFF. CDR3 nucleotides: TGTGCCAGCAGCTCGACAGGGGGCCGCACCGGGGAGCTGTTTTTT. The J gene is TRBJ2-2, the V gene TRBV11-2; 10 bases match TRBD1. The V segment lost 4 bases and the J segment 4 bases; nucleotides outside the gene matches: 3. This CDR3 has 15 residues. Germline-derived CDR1 and CDR2 are SGHAT and FQNNGV.

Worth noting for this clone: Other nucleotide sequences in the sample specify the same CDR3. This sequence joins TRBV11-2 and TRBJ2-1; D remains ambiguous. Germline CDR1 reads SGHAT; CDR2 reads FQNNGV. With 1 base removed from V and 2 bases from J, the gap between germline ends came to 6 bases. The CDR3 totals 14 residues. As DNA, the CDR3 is TGTGCCAGCAGCTTAGTGGGTACCTACAATGAGCAGTTCTTC. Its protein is CASSLVGTYNEQFF.

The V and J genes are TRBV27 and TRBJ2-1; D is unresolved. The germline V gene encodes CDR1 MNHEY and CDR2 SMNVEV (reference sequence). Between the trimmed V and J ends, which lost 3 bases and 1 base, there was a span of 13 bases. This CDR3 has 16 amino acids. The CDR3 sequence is CASSFGVGRSYNEQFF. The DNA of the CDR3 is TGTGCCAGCAGTTTTGGTGTGGGTCGGTCCTACAATGAGCAGTTCTTC.

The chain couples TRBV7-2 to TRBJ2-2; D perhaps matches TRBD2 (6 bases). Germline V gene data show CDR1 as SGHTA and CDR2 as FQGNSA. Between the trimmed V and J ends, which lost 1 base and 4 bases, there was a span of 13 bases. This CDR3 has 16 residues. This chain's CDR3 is CASSLDSEAGTGELFF. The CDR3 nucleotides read TGTGCCAGCAGCTTAGACTCGGAAGCGGGCACCGGGGAGCTGTTTTTT.

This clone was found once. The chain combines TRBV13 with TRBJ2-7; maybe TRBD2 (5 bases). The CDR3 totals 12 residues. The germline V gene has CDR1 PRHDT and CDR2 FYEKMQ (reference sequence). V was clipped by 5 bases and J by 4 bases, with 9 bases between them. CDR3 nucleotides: TGTGCCAGCAGCGGAGGTGGATACGAGCAGTACTTC. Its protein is CASSGGGYEQYF.